This TCR beta chain comes out of a study of blood T cell repertoires in COVID-19. Whole-study context: Sites across the United States, Italy and Spain contributed samples from acute and convalescent COVID-19. The cDNA or gDNA used as material had been derived from T cells, B-cell-depleted T cells, or PBMCs.

The length of the CDR3 is 13 residues. CDR1 is SGHRS, CDR2 YFSETQ, per germline. V was clipped by 7 bases and J by 4 bases; unmatched bases: 7. Original data processing: Researchers report that nucleated cell counts were estimated from reference gene primer amplification. The repertoire was sequenced with immunoSEQ multiplex PCR; TCRdb's copy has only in-frame clones and lacks some. V, J and clone size were drawn from that table, and D and trimming were deduced from the DNA. The sample has about 330,000 clones, roughly 85% seen once. This TCR was recovered from a human donor in a cohort sampled during active COVID-19. The sample taken for sequencing was peripheral blood. The gene calls are TRBV5-1 and TRBJ1-1; 7 nucleotides align to TRBD1. Written as DNA, the CDR3 is TGCGCCAGCGAAATGCAGGGGGGCACTGAAGCTTTCTTT. Amino acids: CASEMQGGTEAFF. Filled out from reference TRBV5-1 and TRBJ1-1, the complete variable domain reads KAGVTQTPRYLIKTRGQQVTLSCSPISGHRSVSWYQQTPGQGLQFLFEYFSETQRNKGNFPGRFSGRQFSNSRSEMNVSTLELGDSALYLCASEMQGGTEAFFGQGTRLTVV.